This TCR beta chain is from a study of T cell responses to AZD1222 COVID-19 vaccine. Findings of the study overall: Clonal diversity may have been underestimated, and the donors were mostly white British, with more females than males.

Regarding this clone: Its antigen is still unknown.

The repertoire was sequenced with immunoSEQ multiplex PCR; TCRdb's copy has only in-frame clones and lacks some. The sample yields 200,000 or so clones, around 90% seen once. In germline, CDR1 is MNHNS, CDR2 SASEGT. This CDR3 is built from 14 residues. The junction had 4 bases not matched to a gene; V was cut back by 2 bases and J by 6 bases. This sequence joins TRBV6-1 and TRBJ2-5; 9 nucleotides agree with TRBD1. This sequence was found in an adult in good health. The input for sequencing was peripheral blood, taken on day 0 of AZD1222 vaccination. CDR3 DNA: TGTGCCAGCAGTGAACCGGGACAGGGCCAGACCCAGTACTTC. It encodes CASSEPGQGQTQYF.